This T cell receptor (beta chain) comes out of a study of blood T cells in healthy people across ages. This clonotype was seen a handful of times. One junction end disagrees with the germline gene, perhaps due to a read error. A sample-barcoded 5' primer and a J-beta primer mix were used in a second PCR of roughly 7 to 11 cycles. TCRdb re-derived calls from the 5' RACE reads in MiXCR, one entry per CDR3 protein. The data show fewer than 2 million distinct CDR3 sequences, approximately 39% seen once. Material: blood. The receptor's source is a human donor in good health.

The CDR3 reads CAGSPPDSGANVLTF. CDR3 bases: TGTGCCGGCAGCCCCCCGGACTCTGGGGCCAACGTCCTGACTTTC. J is TRBJ2-6 and V is TRBV6-5; D is undetermined. The length of the CDR3 is 15 residues. CDR1 and CDR2 from the germline V gene are MNHEY and SVGAGI.